These 29 T cell receptor beta chains share one sample of origin, sequenced in a study of shared clonotypes between healthy human individuals. Method: immunoSEQ multiplex PCR; TCRdb's copy keeps in-frame clones and lacks some. The sample shows over 400,000 clones, roughly 95% of them seen only once. The source material was naive CD4+ T cells sorted from blood. Subset specified: CD45RA+ positively selected. The receptors derive from a woman under 40 in good health.

This chain connects TRBV28 to TRBJ2-7; possibly TRBD2 for D (6 bases). The CDR3 loop spans 13 amino acids. Germline CDR1 is MDHEN and CDR2 is SYDVKM. The V end lost 10 bases, the J end lost 4 bases, and 17 bases lay between the germline ends. CDR3 DNA: TGTGCCACCTCGAGGGCAGGGAGGTACGAGCAGTACTTC. Translating gives CATSRAGRYEQYF.

This clone was recorded once. This sequence joins TRBV1 and TRBJ2-6. TRBV1 is a pseudogene. The CDR3 consists of 17 residues. The CDR3 coding sequence is TGCACCAGCAGACACGTTAGTTTGTGCACAAGGGCCAACGTCCTGACTTTC. It encodes CTSRHVSLCTRANVLTF.

The chain is built from TRBV29-1 and TRBJ1-1; no firm D call. V lost 7 bases, J lost 7 bases, and 13 bases lay in between. The germline V gene has CDR1 SQVTM and CDR2 ANQGSEA. The CDR3 spans 11 residues. The DNA for the CDR3 is TGCAGCGGCGGAAAGGGCGGTGAAGCTTTCTTT. This gives the protein CSGGKGGEAFF.

The chain uses TRBV6-5 and TRBJ1-5; 7 bases agree with TRBD1. CDR1 is MNHEY and CDR2 is SVGAGI in the germline V gene. J lost 7 bases, V lost 6 bases, and 6 bases had no gene match. The CDR3 covers 13 residues. The CDR3 sequence: CASSRKGAQPQHF. As DNA, the CDR3 is TGTGCCAGCAGCCGAAAGGGGGCCCAGCCCCAGCATTTT.

This rearrangement joins TRBV7-8 to TRBJ2-3; 7 bases fit TRBD2. Germline CDR1 SGHVS, CDR2 FQNEAQ. The V segment lost 3 bases and the J segment 3 bases; nucleotides outside the gene matches: 6. The CDR3 loop spans 15 amino acids. The CDR3 loop reads CASSFKRDSTDTQYF. DNA of the CDR3: TGTGCCAGCAGCTTTAAGCGGGATAGTACAGATACGCAGTATTTT.

The chain recombines TRBV28 with TRBJ2-7; no clear D gene. CDR3 size: 14 residues. V lost 4 bases, J lost 2 bases, and 12 bases lay in between. Germline V gives CDR1 MDHEN, CDR2 SYDVKM. This chain's CDR3 is CASSSHPGPYEQYF. Written as DNA, the CDR3 is TGTGCCAGCAGTTCCCACCCGGGTCCCTACGAGCAGTACTTC.

This chain connects TRBV11-2 to TRBJ2-4, with D uncertain. Germline CDR1 and CDR2: SGHAT and FQNNGV. The CDR3 is 17 residues long. V dropped 1 base and J dropped 1 base, with 14 bases sitting between them. The chain's CDR3 is CASSLVTFRRAKNIQYF. CDR3 bases: TGTGCCAGCAGCTTAGTGACTTTCAGGCGGGCCAAAAACATTCAGTACTTC.

The chain is built from TRBV4-1 and TRBJ2-1; 10 bases agree with TRBD2. From germline, CDR1 is MGHRA and CDR2 YSYEKL. V lost 2 bases and J lost 5; bases outside the gene matches: 3. The CDR3 loop spans 15 amino acids. This chain's CDR3 is CASSQLAGVHNEQFF. The CDR3 region has the DNA TGCGCCAGCAGCCAACTAGCGGGAGTGCACAATGAGCAGTTCTTC.

This clone was picked up one time. The chain recombines TRBV9 with TRBJ2-3; the match to TRBD1 covers 7 bases. The CDR3 is 16 residues long. Per germline, CDR1 SGDLS and CDR2 YYNGEE. V lost 0 bases to trimming and J lost 4 bases; unmatched junction nucleotides: 8. The DNA of the CDR3 is TGTGCCAGCAGCGTAGCAGGGGGTCCCTGGTCAGATACGCAGTATTTT. This encodes CASSVAGGPWSDTQYF.

This CDR3 reads CASSFGQGAVGYTF. The CDR3 nucleotides read TGTGCCAGCAGCTTCGGACAGGGGGCTGTTGGCTACACCTTC. The chain combines TRBV7-9 with TRBJ1-2; 11 bases are a match to TRBD1. The germline V gene encodes CDR1 SEHNR and CDR2 FQNEAQ (reference sequence). The J segment lost 7 bases and the V segment lost 3 bases, leaving 4 bases of the junction unmatched. There are 14 residues in the CDR3.

This clone was counted between two and nine times. The gene calls are TRBV28 and TRBJ1-5; D is ambiguous. Germline V CDR1 and CDR2: MDHEN, SYDVKM. The CDR3 has 11 amino acids. Trimming took 6 bases from V and 4 from J, leaving 4 bases between them. CDR3 nucleotide sequence: TGTGCCAGCAGATCAAATCAGCCCCAGCATTTT. This gives the protein CASRSNQPQHF.

This clone appeared a single time. The rearrangement joins TRBV4-1 to TRBJ1-6, with a possible D match to TRBD1 (5 bases). CDR1 and CDR2 from the germline V gene are MGHRA and YSYEKL. There are 16 residues in the CDR3. Deletions cut 1 base from V and 5 bases from J, with 12 bases between. The CDR3 nucleotides are TGCGCCAGCAGCCAAGGGAGGGGAAAGAATAATTCACCCCTCCACTTT. As protein: CASSQGRGKNNSPLHF.

The chain carries TRBV6-5 and TRBJ1-1; D is unclear. Trimming cost V 6 bases and J 3 bases, with 8 bases left between them. The CDR3 contains 12 residues. Germline V gene data show CDR1 as MNHEY and CDR2 as SVGAGI. The CDR3 bases are TGTGCCAGCAGCCGGACCCACACTGAAGCTTTCTTT. It codes for CASSRTHTEAFF.

The chain recombines TRBV5-1 with TRBJ1-4; D may be TRBD1 (5 bases). Germline loops: CDR1 SGHRS, CDR2 YFSETQ. The CDR3 loop spans 14 amino acids. The V end was cut by 2 bases, the J end by 4 bases, with 9 bases between. The CDR3, as DNA: TGCGCCAGCAGCTTTGGACAAGTTAATGAAAAACTGTTTTTT. As protein: CASSFGQVNEKLFF.

The rearrangement uses TRBV28 and TRBJ2-7; D uncertain. Trimming took off 5 bases at V and 5 bases at J, with 10 bases between the two ends. This CDR3 contains 12 residues. In germline, CDR1 is MDHEN, CDR2 SYDVKM. In DNA, the CDR3 is TGTGCCAGCAGTCCCCCTGTGAACGAGCAGTACTTC. As protein: CASSPPVNEQYF. Looking up the rest from reference TRBV28 and TRBJ2-7 gives the full variable domain: DVKVTQSSRYLVKRTGEKVFLECVQDMDHENMFWYRQDPGLGLRLIYFSYDVKMKEKGDIPEGYSVSREKKERFSLILESASTNQTSMYLCASSPPVNEQYFGPGTRLTVT.

The V call is TRBV15, the J call TRBJ2-1; D gene uncertain. V shed 5 bases and J shed 0 bases, with 11 bases lying between them. CDR1 is LNHNV and CDR2 is YYDKDF in the germline V gene (reference sequence). CDR3 length: 15 residues. The DNA for the CDR3 is TGTGCCACCAGCTGGGTGCTCACCTCCTACAATGAGCAGTTCTTC. Its translation: CATSWVLTSYNEQFF. The full variable domain, in which reference TRBV15 and TRBJ2-1 provide the parts outside the CDR3, is DAMVIQNPRYQVTQFGKPVTLSCSQTLNHNVMYWYQQKSSQAPKLLFHYYDKDFNNEADTPDNFQSRRPNTSFCFLDIRSPGLGDTAMYLCATSWVLTSYNEQFFGPGTRLTVL.

This clone was recorded only once. The V and J genes are TRBV28 and TRBJ1-1, with a weak D call TRBD1 (5 bases). Trimming cost V 3 bases and J 1 base, with 18 bases left between them. CDR1 and CDR2 from the germline V gene are MDHEN and SYDVKM. This CDR3 region has 17 residues. The DNA of the CDR3 is TGTGCCAGCAGTTTCTTACCCCCGGGGGACGGGAACACTGAAGCTTTCTTT. Its translation is CASSFLPPGDGNTEAFF.

The J gene is TRBJ2-7, the V gene TRBV18, with 11 positions matching TRBD1. V dropped 5 bases and J dropped 6; count of bases not matched to a gene: 6. CDR1 is KGHSH and CDR2 is LQKENI in the germline V gene. This CDR3 is 14 amino acids long. The CDR3 coding sequence is TGTGCCAGCTCAGCGGGACAGGGGGTAAGCGAGCAGTACTTC. It specifies CASSAGQGVSEQYF.

This clone was seen once. V gene TRBV30 combines with J gene TRBJ2-3; D not certain. CDR3 length: 15 residues. Trimming stripped 2 bases from V and 1 base from J, with 13 bases between. Germline assignment: CDR1 GTSNPN and CDR2 SVGIG (reference sequence). Written as DNA, the CDR3 is TGTGCCTGGAGTACCAGCGCCATGGGCACAGATACGCAGTATTTT. Protein sequence: CAWSTSAMGTDTQYF.

The chain carries TRBV29-1 and TRBJ2-2; 13 bases align to TRBD2. CDR1 SQVTM and CDR2 ANQGSEA come from the germline V gene. V lost 6 bases to trimming and J lost 3 bases; unmatched junction nucleotides: 4. The CDR3 is made up of 15 amino acids. CDR3: CSVNGLAGDTGELFF. Here the CDR3 DNA reads TGCAGCGTAAACGGACTAGCGGGGGACACCGGGGAGCTGTTTTTT.

The J gene is TRBJ2-7, the V gene TRBV5-6; 7 nucleotides match TRBD1. The trim removed 3 bases at V and 3 bases at J, leaving 18 bases unmatched. This CDR3 is 18 amino acids long. From germline, CDR1 is SGHDT and CDR2 YYEEEE. This CDR3 is CASSSRGSGGSIHYEQYF. In DNA, the CDR3 is TGTGCCAGCAGCTCAAGGGGGTCAGGGGGAAGCATTCACTACGAGCAGTACTTC.

V gene TRBV11-2 combines with J gene TRBJ1-1, with D maybe TRBD1 (5 bases). Germline loops: CDR1 SGHAT, CDR2 FQNNGV. Trimming pared 1 base from V and 5 bases from J, leaving 14 bases between. The CDR3 consists of 15 residues. The CDR3 nucleotides read TGTGCCAGCAGCTTAGTAATTGGGGGTGGAACTGAAGCTTTCTTT. Protein sequence: CASSLVIGGGTEAFF.

The sample holds one count of this clone. The chain links TRBV9 to TRBJ1-1; no firm D call. Germline CDR1 and CDR2: SGDLS and YYNGEE. V was shortened by 4 bases and J by 0 bases, with 7 bases between the two germline ends. The CDR3 totals 13 residues. The CDR3 loop is CASSPTLNTEAFF. The CDR3 DNA follows: TGTGCCAGCAGCCCGACACTGAACACTGAAGCTTTCTTT.

The V call is TRBV5-1, the J call TRBJ2-5; 9 bases line up with TRBD1. The last part of the DNA fits TRBJ2-7 better; the J call may be wrong. The germline V gene has CDR1 SGHRS and CDR2 YFSETQ. The CDR3 sequence is 16 residues long. CDR3 DNA: TGCGCCAGCAGCTTTACCCCGGGACAGGGATTCTACGAGCAGTACTTC. It yields the protein CASSFTPGQGFYEQYF.

The chain uses TRBV19 and TRBJ1-2; 7 bases match TRBD1. This CDR3 has 14 amino acids. V shed 6 bases, J shed 5 bases, and the junction held 9 bases outside the gene matches. Germline V gene sequence: CDR1 LNHDA, CDR2 SQIVND (reference sequence). CDR3 region: CASSRGGTAYGYTF. CDR3 coding DNA: TGTGCCAGTAGCCGAGGCGGGACAGCTTATGGCTACACCTTC.

The rearrangement links TRBV6-5 to TRBJ1-5; D ambiguous. The CDR3 covers 12 residues. Trimming removed 10 bases at V and 2 bases at J, with 9 bases between. Germline CDR1 reads MNHEY; CDR2 reads SVGAGI. This chain's CDR3 is CATTPGNQPQHF. The CDR3 coding sequence is TGTGCCACGACCCCGGGCAATCAGCCCCAGCATTTT.

J is TRBJ1-2 and V is TRBV28; D possibly corresponds to TRBD1 (6 bases). Deletions cut 2 bases from V and 2 bases from J, with 21 bases between. This CDR3 is 18 amino acids long. Per the germline V gene, CDR1 is MDHEN and CDR2 is SYDVKM. Written as DNA, the CDR3 is TGTGCCAGCAGTTTAGGTCAGACCTGGACAGTTAAAAACTATGGCTACACCTTC. This codes for CASSLGQTWTVKNYGYTF.

The genes are TRBV15 and TRBJ1-6; no firm D call. The CDR3 length is 14 residues. The germline V gene has CDR1 LNHNV and CDR2 YYDKDF (reference sequence). The germline V and J ends were trimmed by 0 bases and 10 bases, with 10 bases remaining between them. CDR3 protein: CATSRDRSQSPLHF. The CDR3 region has the DNA TGTGCCACCAGCAGAGATAGGAGTCAATCACCCCTCCACTTT.

The chain combines TRBV19 with TRBJ2-1, with 8 positions matching TRBD2. The germline V gene encodes CDR1 LNHDA and CDR2 SQIVND (reference sequence). The CDR3 consists of 18 residues. The junction had 22 bases not matched to a gene; V was cut back by 7 bases and J by 8 bases. CDR3 DNA: TGTGCCAGTACCCGGGACGCCGGACTAGCCGGAACCTTACATGAGCAGTTCTTC. It codes for CASTRDAGLAGTLHEQFF.